Below, 5 T cell receptor beta chains from the same sample are listed, as sequenced in a study of blood T cell repertoires in COVID-19 (TCRdb year 2020). Receptors were amplified or captured by the immunoSEQ multiplex PCR assay. TCRdb retrieved this table from immuneACCESS and kept in-frame rearrangements only. Not all clones are present; in checked studies, unresolved V genes account for under half, and no reason is known for the remainder. Across this sample there are under 450,000 clones, with approximately 89% seen only once. Clones ranked in the top ten supply around 12% of the sample. The sample comprised peripheral blood. These receptors originate from a woman aged 45 to 65 with COVID-19, enrolled during active disease.

The chain uses TRBV5-1 and TRBJ1-1, with 8 bases aligning to TRBD1. V trimming: 0 bases; J trimming: 6 bases; junction bases outside the gene matches: 10. CDR1 and CDR2 (germline): SGHRS, YFSETQ. This CDR3 is built from 16 residues. CDR3 sequence: CASSLGSGGDFAEAFF. The CDR3 nucleotides read TGCGCCAGCAGCTTGGGGTCAGGGGGCGATTTTGCTGAAGCTTTCTTT.

The chain is built from TRBV5-6 and TRBJ2-6, with D unresolved. Trimming shortened V by 0 bases and J by 3 bases, and 13 bases separated the two germline ends. CDR3 length equals 17 residues. CDR1 is SGHDT, CDR2 YYEEEE, per germline. The CDR3 region is CASSLEMGLVGANVLTF. The CDR3 nucleotides are TGTGCCAGCAGCTTGGAGATGGGCCTCGTTGGGGCCAACGTCCTGACTTTC.

This chain joins TRBV10-3 and TRBJ1-3; 7 bases align to TRBD1. Germline CDR1 ENHRY, CDR2 SYGVKD. This CDR3 contains 16 residues. Trimming cost V 4 bases and J 0 bases; bases outside gene matches: 6. The CDR3 nucleotides read TGTGCCATCAGTGCCGACAGGGCCCTCTCTGGAAACACCATATATTTT. Amino acids: CAISADRALSGNTIYF.

The V call is TRBV19, the J call TRBJ2-3; 10 nucleotides match TRBD2. The V and J ends lost 7 bases and 5 bases, in that order; junction bases with no gene match: 12. This CDR3 is 16 amino acids long. Looked up from germline, CDR1 is LNHDA and CDR2 is SQIVND (reference sequence). CDR3 coding DNA: TGTGCCAGTAAAGCGGGCAGCGGGGGGGTTGAAGATACGCAGTATTTT. Encoded protein: CASKAGSGGVEDTQYF.

The J gene is TRBJ1-6, the V gene TRBV30; a possible D gene is TRBD1 (5 bases). The CDR3 is made up of 12 amino acids. V was shortened by 2 bases and J by 12 bases, with 11 bases between the two germline ends. Germline V gives CDR1 GTSNPN, CDR2 SVGIG (reference sequence). Here the CDR3 reads CAWSQGVLPLHF. The DNA of the CDR3 is TGTGCCTGGAGTCAAGGGGTTTTACCCCTCCACTTT.